This T cell receptor (beta chain) was documented in a study of spatial heterogeneity in lung cancer. Overall study: Among detected sequences, beta-chain ones consistently exceeded alpha-chain ones in number. The mean occurrence of each unique TCR and UMI combination in raw reads exceeded nine. Regarding the study as a whole: Resection blood, more than follow-up blood, showed ubiquitous expanded tumor TCRs.

Trimming pared 3 bases from V and 5 bases from J, leaving 13 bases between. This CDR3 has 14 amino acids. Germline V CDR1 and CDR2: SGHAT, FQNNGV. Regarding time point: sample taken at primary tumor resection. In each case, whole RNA from tumor, nontumor lung or frozen PBMC was sequenced unsorted. The donor group consisted of roughly 70 patients who had untreated, early-stage non-small cell lung cancer. This clonotype was found a few times. Its cognate antigen is unknown. Each CDR3 protein is one row after TCRdb ran MiXCR on the 5' RACE reads. The data show under 50,000 distinct CDR3 sequences, less than 5.5% seen once.

The source of this sequence is a female donor with early-stage non-small cell lung cancer. V usage is TRBV11-2 and J usage is TRBJ1-1; D remains unclear. The material sequenced was PBMCs, taken at surgery. Here the CDR3 DNA reads TGTGCCAGCAGCTTTTTCGGTTTTAGGACTGAAGCTTTCTTT. This codes for CASSFFGFRTEAFF.